This section outlines one T cell receptor (beta chain) sequence together with its context. The antigen is undetermined. Cells were stimulated with CMV-infected fibroblast lysates at roughly 10 ug/mL. Responding CD4+ T cells were sorted by upregulation of both CD40 ligand and CD69. Adults with HIV-1 started suppressive ART while chronically infected. CD8-depleted PBMCs were stimulated approximately 20 hours with anti-CD28/CD49d costimulation, CD40-blocking antibody and enfuvirtide. Germline assignment: CDR1 SNHLY and CDR2 FYNNEI. The V and J ends lost 6 bases and 1 base, in that order; junction bases with no gene match: 7. The CDR3 spans 15 residues. This entry is derived from a study of persistence of HIV-infected CD4 T cells. Whole-study findings and limits: Antigen-responding cells were enriched for degenerate expanded CDR3beta sequences. Rare CMV-responding cells carrying HIV-1 proviruses were not analyzed separately for TCR.

The libraries were made with immunoSEQ version 4 in survey mode. Profiled with immunoSEQ multiplex PCR; TCRdb holds only in-frame clones, not every one. The sample includes 15,000 to 20,000 clones, less than 75% seen only once; the top ten take 7.5% to 9.5%. The rearrangement links TRBV2 to TRBJ2-3, with TRBD1 identical over 7 bases. This TCR came from an adult woman with HIV who was CMV-seropositive. The input for sequencing was CD4+ T cells sorted from PBMCs after approximately 20-hour stimulation, taken from a patient who received antiretroviral therapy. Here the CDR3 reads CASSPAGQGTDTQYF. The DNA of the CDR3 is TGTGCCAGCAGCCCCGCAGGACAGGGCACAGATACGCAGTATTTT.